This TCR beta chain originates from a study of CD8+ T cells in alopecia areata. The CDR3 runs to 15 residues. The V gene lost 0 bases and the J gene lost 4 bases, with 13 bases spanning the gap. Per the germline V gene, CDR1 is MRHNA and CDR2 is SNTAGT. Following RNA extraction, reverse transcription yielded cDNA that acted as the sequencing template. Profiled with immunoSEQ multiplex PCR; TCRdb holds only in-frame clones, not every one. Counted here are around 100,000 clones, about nine tenths occurring once; the ten biggest clones make up more than 9.5%. Remarks on this clone: The antigen is not known.

Findings and limits, study-wide: Sequenced scalp T cells also include alphabeta T cells resident in normal skin. Administration of tofacitinib significantly diminished scalp clonality and expanded CD8+ clones within the top 100. Clonality exceeded that of normal scalp in lesional scalp, most notably in alopecia totalis/universalis.

Treatment noted: oral pan-JAK inhibitor, 5-10 mg twice daily. Both peripheral blood and punch biopsies of lesional scalp skin were obtained from patients who had alopecia areata. The sequencing used CD8+ T cells sorted from blood, collected between weeks 30 and 35, from a patient treated with tofacitinib. This receptor was taken from a human donor with alopecia areata. The V gene is TRBV6-4, the J gene TRBJ2-7; D is undetermined. The CDR3 DNA reads TGTGCCAGCAGTGACTCTTACTTTGGGTTTTACGAGCAGTACTTC. Its translation is CASSDSYFGFYEQYF.